This T cell receptor (beta chain) is drawn from a study of cytomegalovirus exposure and HLA in healthy donors. This clone was found a few times. Vbeta (60) and Jbeta (13) primers were used in the PCR. Here immunoSEQ multiplex PCR was the method, and the copy in TCRdb shows in-frame clones only, minus some. Here the sample spans about 170,000 clones, roughly 80% being singletons. Germline V gene lookup returns CDR1 SEHNR and CDR2 FQNEAQ (reference sequence). This CDR3 is 15 amino acids long. Losses at the gene ends were 5 bases for V and 8 bases for J; bases not matched to a gene: 9. V and J are TRBV7-9 and TRBJ1-4; TRBD1 matches at 9 bases. The clonotype comes from a male donor in good health and CMV-seronegative. The sample was PBMCs. The CDR3: CASSPRGQGEEKLFF. Written as DNA, the CDR3 is TGTGCCAGCAGCCCTAGGGGACAGGGAGAGGAAAAACTGTTTTTT.